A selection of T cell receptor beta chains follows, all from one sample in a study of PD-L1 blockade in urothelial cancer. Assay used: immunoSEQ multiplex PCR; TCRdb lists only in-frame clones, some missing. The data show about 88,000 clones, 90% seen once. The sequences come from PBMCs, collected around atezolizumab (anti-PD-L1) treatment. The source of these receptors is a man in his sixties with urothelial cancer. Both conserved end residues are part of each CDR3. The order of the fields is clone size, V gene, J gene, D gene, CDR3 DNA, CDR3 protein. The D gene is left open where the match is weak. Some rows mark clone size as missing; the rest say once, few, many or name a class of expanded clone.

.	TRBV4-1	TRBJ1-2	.	TGCGCCAGCAGCCAAGGAGACTTCAGAGGTGGCTACACCTTC	CASSQGDFRGGYTF
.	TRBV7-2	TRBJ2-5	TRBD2	TGTGCCAGCAGCAAAGCGGGAGGCCTGTACCAAGAGACCCAGTACTTC	CASSKAGGLYQETQYF
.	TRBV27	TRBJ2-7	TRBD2	TGTGCCAGCAGCCCCACTAGCGGGAGATACGAGCAGTACTTC	CASSPTSGRYEQYF
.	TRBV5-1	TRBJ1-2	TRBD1	TGCGCCAGCAGCTTGGGCATAATACAGGGGGCTAACTATGGCTACACCTTC	CASSLGIIQGANYGYTF
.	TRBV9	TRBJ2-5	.	TGTGCCAGCAGCCCGAGTGGGGGGTCGGAGACCCAGTACTTC	CASSPSGGSETQYF
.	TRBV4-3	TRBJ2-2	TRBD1	TGCGCCAGCAGCCCTACAGGGGCCTCGAGAACCGGGGAGCTGTTTTTT	CASSPTGASRTGELFF
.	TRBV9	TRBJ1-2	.	TGTGCCAGCAGCGTTTCAGGGGACGGGAACTATGGCTACACCTTC	CASSVSGDGNYGYTF
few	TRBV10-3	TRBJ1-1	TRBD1	TGTGCCATCGGGACAGGGAGAACTGAAGCTTTCTTT	CAIGTGRTEAFF
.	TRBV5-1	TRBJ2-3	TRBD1	TGCGCCAGCAGCGGACCGGGACAGACTGTATCAGATACGCAGTATTTT	CASSGPGQTVSDTQYF
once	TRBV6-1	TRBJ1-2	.	TGTGCCAGCAGTGATGAGGGTGGCATGGTGTATGGCTACACCTTC	CASSDEGGMVYGYTF
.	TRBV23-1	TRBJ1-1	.	TGCGCCAGCAGTCACTGGACAGAAGAAGCTTTCTTT	CASSHWTEEAFF
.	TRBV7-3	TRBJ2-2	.	TGTGCCAGCAGCTTATATCCACAGGGTCCCAACACCGGGGAGCTGTTTTTT	CASSLYPQGPNTGELFF
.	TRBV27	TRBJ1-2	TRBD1	TGTGCCAGCAGTTCCACCGCCTCCGGACAGGGCGCCTATGGCTACACCTTC	CASSSTASGQGAYGYTF
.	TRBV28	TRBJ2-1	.	TGTGCCAGCAGTTTAGGAGGGGATTACAATGAGCAGTTCTTC	CASSLGGDYNEQFF
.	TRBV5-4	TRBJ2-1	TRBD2	TGTGCCAGCAGCCCTGGACTAGCCGAGGAGCAGTTCTTC	CASSPGLAEEQFF
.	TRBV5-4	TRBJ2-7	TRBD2	TGTGCCAGCAGCCGCTTTGCGGGGGGGCCCGGCGAGCAGTACTTC	CASSRFAGGPGEQYF
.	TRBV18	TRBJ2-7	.	TGTGCCAGCTCACCACAGGGTGGAGGATCCTACGAGCAGTACTTC	CASSPQGGGSYEQYF
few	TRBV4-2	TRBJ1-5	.	TGTGCCAGCAGCCAAGGCGGGACCGCTCTTCAGCCCCAGCATTTT	CASSQGGTALQPQHF
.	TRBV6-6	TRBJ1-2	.	TGTGCCAGCAGGGCGGGACTTTATGGCTACACCTTC	CASRAGLYGYTF
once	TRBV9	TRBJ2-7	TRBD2	TGTGCCAGCAGCGTATCATCGGGAGGCGAGCAGTACTTC	CASSVSSGGEQYF
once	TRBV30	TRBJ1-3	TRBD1	TGTGCCTGGAGTAAACCGGGACAGGTTTTCTCTGGAAACACCATATATTTT	CAWSKPGQVFSGNTIYF
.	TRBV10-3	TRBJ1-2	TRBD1	TGTGCCATCAGTGAAAAGGGGGCGGTCTCCTATGGCTACACCTTC	CAISEKGAVSYGYTF
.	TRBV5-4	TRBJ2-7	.	TGTGCCAGCAGCTTGGAAGGCGGGGACGAGCAGTACTTC	CASSLEGGDEQYF
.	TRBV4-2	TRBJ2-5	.	TGTGCCAGCAGCCAAGCCTCAGGGCTTCCTTGGACCCAGTACTTC	CASSQASGLPWTQYF
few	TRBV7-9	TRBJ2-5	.	TGTGCCAGCAGCTTAGCGGGGGCAGGCGGCCAAGAGACCCAGTACTTC	CASSLAGAGGQETQYF